This T cell receptor (beta chain) emerged from a study of response to subunit inactivated influenza vaccine. A word on this clonotype: Antigen specificity is unknown.

Findings and limits, study-wide: Seasonal influenza vaccination, on each occasion, was suggested by the authors to recruit few new T cells.

MiXCR was run by TCRdb on the RT-PCR reads, yielding one entry per CDR3 protein. The sample contains around 580,000 distinct CDR3 sequences, 12% of which appear only once. Sequenced material: PBMCs from blood, taken on the day of vaccination. This clonotype originated in a man aged 45-60 years who received an inactivated influenza vaccine.

CDR3 residues: CASSQDSTASGANVLTF. The CDR3 DNA reads TGCGCCAGCAGCCAAGACAGTACCGCCTCTGGGGCCAACGTCCTGACTTTC. This chain connects TRBV4-3 to TRBJ2-6; D is unclear. CDR3 size: 17 residues. CDR1 LGHNA and CDR2 YSLEER come from the germline V gene. V dropped 0 bases and J dropped 0 bases, with 9 bases sitting between them.